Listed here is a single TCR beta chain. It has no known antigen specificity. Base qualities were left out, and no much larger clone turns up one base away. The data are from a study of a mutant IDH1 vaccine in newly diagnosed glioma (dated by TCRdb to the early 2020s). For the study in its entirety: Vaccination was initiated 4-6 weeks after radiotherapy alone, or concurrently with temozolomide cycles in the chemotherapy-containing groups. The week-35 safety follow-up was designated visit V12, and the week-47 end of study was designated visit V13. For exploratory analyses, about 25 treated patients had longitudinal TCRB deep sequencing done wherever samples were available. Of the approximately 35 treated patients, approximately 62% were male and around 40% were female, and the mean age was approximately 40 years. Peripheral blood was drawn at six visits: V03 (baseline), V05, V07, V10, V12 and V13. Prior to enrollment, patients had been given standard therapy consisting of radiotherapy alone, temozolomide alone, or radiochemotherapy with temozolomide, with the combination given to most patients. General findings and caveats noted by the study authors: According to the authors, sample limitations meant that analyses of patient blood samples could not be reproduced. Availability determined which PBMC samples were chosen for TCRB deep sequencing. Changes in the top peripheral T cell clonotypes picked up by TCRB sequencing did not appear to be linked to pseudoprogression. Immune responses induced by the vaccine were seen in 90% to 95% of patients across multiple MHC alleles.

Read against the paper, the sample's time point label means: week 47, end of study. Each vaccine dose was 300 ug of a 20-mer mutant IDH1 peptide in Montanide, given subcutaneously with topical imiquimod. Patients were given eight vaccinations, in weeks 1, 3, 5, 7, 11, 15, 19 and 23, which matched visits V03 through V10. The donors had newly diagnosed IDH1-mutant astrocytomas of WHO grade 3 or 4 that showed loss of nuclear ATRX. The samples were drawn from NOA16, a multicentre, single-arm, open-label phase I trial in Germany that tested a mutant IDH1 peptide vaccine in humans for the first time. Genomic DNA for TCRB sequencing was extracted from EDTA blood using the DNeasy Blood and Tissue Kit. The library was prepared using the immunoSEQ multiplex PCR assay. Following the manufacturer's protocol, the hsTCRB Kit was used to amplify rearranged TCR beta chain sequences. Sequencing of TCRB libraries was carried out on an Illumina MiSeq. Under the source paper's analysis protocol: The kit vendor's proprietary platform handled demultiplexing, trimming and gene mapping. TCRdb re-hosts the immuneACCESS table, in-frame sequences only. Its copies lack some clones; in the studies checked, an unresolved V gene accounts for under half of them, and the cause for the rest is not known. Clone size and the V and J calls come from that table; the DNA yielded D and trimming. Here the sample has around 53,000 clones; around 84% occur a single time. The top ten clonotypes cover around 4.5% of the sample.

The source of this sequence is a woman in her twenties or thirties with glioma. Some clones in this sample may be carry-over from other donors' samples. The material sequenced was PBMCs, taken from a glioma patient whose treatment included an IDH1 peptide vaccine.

The sequence in DNA is TGTGCCAGCAGTTCCTCCGGGACACTTAGAAACACCATATATTTT. Translated, it gives CASSSSGTLRNTIYF. The chain is encoded by TRBV28 joined to TRBJ1-3; a tentative D match to TRBD1 spans 6 bases. The germline V gene gives CDR1 as MDHEN and CDR2 as SYDVKM. Trimming takes 4 bases from V and 5 bases from J, and the germline ends sit 15 bases apart. Taken from cysteine to phenylalanine, the CDR3 has 15 residues. CDR3 DNA is the only sequence kept; it has 45 bases, read in frame from the first base.